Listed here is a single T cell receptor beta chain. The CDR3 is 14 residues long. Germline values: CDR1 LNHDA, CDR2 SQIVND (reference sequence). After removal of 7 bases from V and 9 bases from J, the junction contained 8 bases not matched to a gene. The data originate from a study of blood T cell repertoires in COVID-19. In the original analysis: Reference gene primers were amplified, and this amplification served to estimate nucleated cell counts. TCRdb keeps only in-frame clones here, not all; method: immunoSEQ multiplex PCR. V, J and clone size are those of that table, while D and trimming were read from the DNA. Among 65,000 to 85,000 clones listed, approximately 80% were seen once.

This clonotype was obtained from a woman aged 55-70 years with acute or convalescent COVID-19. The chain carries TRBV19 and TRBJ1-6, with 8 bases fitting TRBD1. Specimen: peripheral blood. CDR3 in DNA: TGTGCCAGTACCACCGTAGACAGGGGTTCACCCCTCCACTTT. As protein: CASTTVDRGSPLHF.